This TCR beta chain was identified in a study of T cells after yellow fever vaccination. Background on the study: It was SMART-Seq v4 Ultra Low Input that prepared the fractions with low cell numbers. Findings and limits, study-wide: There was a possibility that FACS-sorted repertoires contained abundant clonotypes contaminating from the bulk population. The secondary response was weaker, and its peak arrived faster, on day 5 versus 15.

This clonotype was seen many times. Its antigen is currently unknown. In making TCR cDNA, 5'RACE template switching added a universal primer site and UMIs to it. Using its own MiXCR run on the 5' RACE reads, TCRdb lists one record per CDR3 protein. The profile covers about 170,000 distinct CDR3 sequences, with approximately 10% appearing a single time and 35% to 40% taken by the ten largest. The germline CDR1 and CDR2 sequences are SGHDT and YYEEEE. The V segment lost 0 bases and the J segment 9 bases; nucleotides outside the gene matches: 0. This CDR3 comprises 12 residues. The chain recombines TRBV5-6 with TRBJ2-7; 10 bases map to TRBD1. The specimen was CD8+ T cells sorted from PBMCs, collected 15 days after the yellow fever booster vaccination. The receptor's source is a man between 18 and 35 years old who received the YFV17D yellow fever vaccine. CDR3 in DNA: TGTGCCAGCAGCTTGGGGACAGGGGGGCAGTACGTC. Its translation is CASSLGTGGQYV.